This is a list of T cell receptor beta chains from one sample in a study of T cell responses to AZD1222 COVID-19 vaccine. Produced via immunoSEQ multiplex PCR; TCRdb's table is partial and in-frame only. The sample has some 120,000 clones; approximately 93% are singletons. The specimen was peripheral blood, collected on day 0 of AZD1222 vaccination. These receptors were obtained from an adult in good health. CDR3s include the opening cysteine and the closing phenylalanine or tryptophan. Fields, in order: V gene, D gene, clone size, J gene, CDR3 DNA, CDR3 protein. The D gene is left open where the match is weak. Clone sizes are given selectively: once, few, many, or a class where the clone is expanded.

TRBV10-2	TRBD1	.	TRBJ1-4	TGCGCCAGCGCTGGGACAGGGGGTCCCTTTAGGGAAAAACTGTTTTTT	CASAGTGGPFREKLFF
TRBV7-9	.	.	TRBJ1-5	TGTGCCAGCAGCCCCAGGGGCGGGAGCAATCAGCCCCAGCATTTT	CASSPRGGSNQPQHF
TRBV12-5	.	.	TRBJ1-4	TGTGCTAGTGGTTTGGAGGCCGCCGAAAAACTGTTTTTT	CASGLEAAEKLFF
TRBV10-2	.	.	TRBJ1-1	TGCGCCAGCATTGAGGTCCCGAACACTGAAGCTTTCTTT	CASIEVPNTEAFF
TRBV5-1	.	.	TRBJ1-6	TGCGCCAGCAGCTCTGAGGAGCCCAGGAATTCACCCCTCCACTTT	CASSSEEPRNSPLHF
TRBV5-1	TRBD1	.	TRBJ2-1	TGCGCCAGCAGCTTGGCCCCCGGACAGGGAGGTTGGCGAGATGAGCAGTTCTTC	CASSLAPGQGGWRDEQFF
TRBV29-1	TRBD2	.	TRBJ2-7	TGCAGCGTTGTGGGGGGAGGGTCGTACGAGCAGTACTTC	CSVVGGGSYEQYF
TRBV5-1	TRBD1	.	TRBJ2-4	TGCGCCAGCAGCCGGAGGACAGGGGCAGGTGATGGTGGAAACATTCAGTACTTC	CASSRRTGAGDGGNIQYF
TRBV10-1	.	once	TRBJ1-1	TGCGCCAGCAGTGAGTCGGGAGTTCCCGCGACTGAAGCTTTCTTT	CASSESGVPATEAFF
TRBV4-1	TRBD2	.	TRBJ2-7	TGCGCCAGCAGCGTCTCTAGCGGGAGGGCCGACGAGCAGTACTTC	CASSVSSGRADEQYF
TRBV21-1	.	.	TRBJ1-1	TGTGCCAGCAGCACTCATGGGACGGAAGCTTTCTTT	CASSTHGTEAFF
TRBV27	.	.	TRBJ1-2	TGTGCCAGCAGTCCTCACCTGGGGGGCGATTATGGCTACACCTTC	CASSPHLGGDYGYTF
TRBV11-2	.	.	TRBJ1-1	TGTGCCAGCAGCTCAGGGCGTCTTGAAGCTTTCTTT	CASSSGRLEAFF
TRBV20-1	.	.	TRBJ2-1	TGCAGTGGGGTGTACAATGAGCAGTTCTTC	CSGVYNEQFF
TRBV18	.	.	TRBJ1-2	TGTGCCAGCTCAAACGATCAGGGGAACTATGGCTACACCTTC	CASSNDQGNYGYTF
TRBV28	.	.	TRBJ1-5	TGTGCCAGCAGTCTACTGGGACCCCAGCATTTT	CASSLLGPQHF
TRBV7-9	.	.	TRBJ2-2	TGTGCCAGCAGCTTAACTGGGGAAGGGGAGCTGTTTTTT	CASSLTGEGELFF
TRBV28	TRBD1	.	TRBJ1-5	TGTGCCAGTTCAGGGGGACGGGAGCCCCAGCATTTT	CASSGGREPQHF
TRBV5-1	.	.	TRBJ1-4	TGCGCCAGCAGTAAACCGACACTATCAACTAATGAAAAACTGTTTTTT	CASSKPTLSTNEKLFF
TRBV7-2	.	.	TRBJ2-5	TGTGCCAGCAGCGTGAGAAGGCAAGAGACCCAGTACTTC	CASSVRRQETQYF
TRBV5-1	TRBD2	.	TRBJ2-3	TGCGCCAGCAGCCGAACGCTAGCGGGAGCTAGCACAGATACGCAGTATTTT	CASSRTLAGASTDTQYF
TRBV19	.	.	TRBJ1-5	TGTGCCAGTAGTTGGGACGGCATGAGCAATCAGCCCCAGCATTTT	CASSWDGMSNQPQHF
TRBV10-1	TRBD1	.	TRBJ1-1	TGCGCCAGCAGTGAGAGGGAGGGGGCCACTGAAGCTTTCTTT	CASSEREGATEAFF
TRBV2	.	.	TRBJ1-1	TGTGCCAGCACCCCGAGAAGCGGAAACACTGAAGCTTTCTTT	CASTPRSGNTEAFF
TRBV28	.	.	TRBJ2-2	TGTGCCAGCAGCGTCAACACCGGGGAGCTGTTTTTT	CASSVNTGELFF
TRBV19	.	once	TRBJ2-1	TGTGCCAGTAGTATAGGCACCTACAATGAGCAGTTCTTC	CASSIGTYNEQFF
TRBV9	TRBD1	.	TRBJ1-1	TGTGCCAGCAGCGCTGGACAGGGGGTGATGAACACTGAAGCTTTCTTT	CASSAGQGVMNTEAFF
TRBV6-5	.	.	TRBJ1-1	TGTGCCAGCAGTTACTCGTGGGGGGACACTGAAGCTTTCTTT	CASSYSWGDTEAFF
TRBV7-6	.	.	TRBJ2-1	TGTGCCAGCAGCTCCCGACCCACCGCTGGCAATGAGCAGTTCTTC	CASSSRPTAGNEQFF
TRBV2	.	once	TRBJ2-1	TGTGCCAGCTGCCGGTCCCCCTACAATGAGCAGTTCTTC	CASCRSPYNEQFF
TRBV10-1	.	.	TRBJ1-2	TGCGCCAGCAGTGACCTATTCTATGGCTACACCTTC	CASSDLFYGYTF
TRBV4-1	.	.	TRBJ2-1	TGCGCCAGCAGCCAAGTACCCCGCAATGAGCAGTTCTTC	CASSQVPRNEQFF
TRBV11-2	TRBD2	.	TRBJ2-5	TGTGCCAGCAGCTGGGGGGGGTCAAGCGATGAGACCCAGTACTTC	CASSWGGSSDETQYF
TRBV5-6	.	.	TRBJ1-2	TGTGCCAGCAGCTCTCACCAGGAGAACTATGGCTACACCTTC	CASSSHQENYGYTF
TRBV10-1	.	few	TRBJ2-2	TGCGCCAGCAGTGAGTCCAACACCGGGGAGCTGTTTTTT	CASSESNTGELFF
TRBV27	TRBD1	.	TRBJ2-7	TGTGCCAGCAGTCCCCTCGGGACAGGGCACTCCTACGAGCAGTACTTC	CASSPLGTGHSYEQYF
TRBV5-4	.	.	TRBJ2-5	TGTGCCAGCAGCTTGGGGGGACCCCAAGAGACCCAGTACTTC	CASSLGGPQETQYF
TRBV12-3/TRBV12-4	.	.	TRBJ2-1	TGTGCCAGCAGTTCTGTTGAGCAGTTCTTC	CASSSVEQFF
TRBV5-1	.	.	TRBJ1-1	TGCGCCAGCAGCTTGTGGATGAACACTGAAGCTTTCTTT	CASSLWMNTEAFF
TRBV7-3	TRBD1	.	TRBJ2-7	TGTGCCAGCAGCCCTAACAGGGGCTACGAGCAGTACTTC	CASSPNRGYEQYF
TRBV5-1	TRBD1	.	TRBJ1-1	TGCGCCAGCAGTGAGCATTTACAGGGGGCCGGGACTGAAGCTTTCTTT	CASSEHLQGAGTEAFF
TRBV20-1	.	.	TRBJ2-7	TGCAGTGCTAGAGATTACCGCGAGCAGTACTTC	CSARDYREQYF
TRBV30	.	.	TRBJ1-4	TGTGCCTGGAGTGTAGGTGGAAAACTGTTTTTT	CAWSVGGKLFF
TRBV28	.	.	TRBJ2-7	TGTGCCAGCAGTTCTATCAGGGCGAAATACTTCTCCTACGAGCAGTACTTC	CASSSIRAKYFSYEQYF
TRBV19	.	.	TRBJ1-1	TGTGCCACCCTAAGATGGACTTCAGGGGCGAACACTGAAGCTTTCTTT	CATLRWTSGANTEAFF
TRBV3-1/TRBV3-2	.	.	TRBJ2-1	TGTGCCAGCTTAGACAGCTACAATGAGCAGTTCTTC	CASLDSYNEQFF
TRBV15	.	.	TRBJ2-2	TGTGCCACCAGCAGAGATACGGTGGGGACCGGGGAGCTGTTTTTT	CATSRDTVGTGELFF
TRBV28	.	.	TRBJ1-4	TGTGCCAGCAGTTCCTATCTTACAGGGTTTACTAATGAAAAACTGTTTTTT	CASSSYLTGFTNEKLFF
TRBV6-5	TRBD1	.	TRBJ1-6	TGTGCCAGCAGAATGACAGGGGACACCCTCCACTTT	CASRMTGDTLHF
TRBV15	.	.	TRBJ2-1	TGTGCCTCGAGGGGGGCGCGGAATGAGCAGTTCTTC	CASRGARNEQFF
TRBV28	.	.	TRBJ1-3	TGTGCCAGCACCGTACTAGGGTTCTCTGGAAACACCATATATTTT	CASTVLGFSGNTIYF
TRBV29-1	TRBD2	.	TRBJ2-5	TGCAGCGTTGTAGGGCTAGCGGGCCCTCAAGAGACCCAGTACTTC	CSVVGLAGPQETQYF
TRBV28	.	.	TRBJ1-5	TGTGCCAGCAGCCCTCAGGCAGGCGTTCTTCAGCCCCAGCATTTT	CASSPQAGVLQPQHF